This T cell receptor (beta chain) comes out of a study of patients and donors after allogeneic stem cell transplantation (dated by TCRdb to the early 2020s). As to this clonotype: Its antigen target is currently unknown. There are no base qualities to consult, and no much larger clone falls within one base.

The library was produced with RT-PCR. Reads for this sample came from a NextSeq 550. In-frame beta chains were kept once TCRdb had trimmed the public reads at Q25 with fastp and called clones with MiXCR. A single entry per CDR3 protein holds the most common genes and DNA from its merged rows. In all, the sample holds 85,000 to 90,000 distinct CDR3 sequences, and around 46% of those were seen once. The ten most abundant clones make up more than 55% of the sample. Via the germline V gene, CDR1 is SQVTM and CDR2 ANQGSEA. Spanning cysteine to phenylalanine, the CDR3 consists of 14 amino acids. Left in the record is the CDR3 DNA by itself, 42 bases read in frame from the first base. V and J lose 4 bases and 1 base, and a span of 13 bases separates them.

Sequences were obtained from blood, either unsorted or a sorted T cell fraction (not recorded which). Recombination joined TRBV29-1 with TRBJ1-1; a tentative D call is TRBD1 (5 bases match). The sequence came from a human donor who was either an allogeneic HSCT recipient or a stem cell or donor lymphocyte infusion donor (not recorded which). It is not recorded whose cells these are; they may come from a transplant donor. The CDR3 region has the sequence CSVGGPPGNTEAFF. Read as DNA, the sequence is TGCAGCGTTGGGGGCCCCCCCGGGAACACTGAAGCTTTCTTT.